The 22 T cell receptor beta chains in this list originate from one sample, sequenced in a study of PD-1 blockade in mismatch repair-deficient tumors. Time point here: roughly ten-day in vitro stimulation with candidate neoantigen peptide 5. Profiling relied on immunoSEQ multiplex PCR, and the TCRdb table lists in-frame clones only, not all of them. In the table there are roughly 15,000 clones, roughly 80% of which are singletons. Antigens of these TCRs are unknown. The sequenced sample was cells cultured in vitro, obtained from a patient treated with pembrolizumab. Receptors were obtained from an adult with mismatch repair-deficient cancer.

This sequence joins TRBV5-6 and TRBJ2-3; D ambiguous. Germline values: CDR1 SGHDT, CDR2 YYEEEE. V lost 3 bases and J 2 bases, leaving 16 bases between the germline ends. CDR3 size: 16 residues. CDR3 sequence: CASSSRTGSFTDTQYF. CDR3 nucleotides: TGTGCCAGCAGCTCCCGAACTGGGTCGTTCACAGATACGCAGTATTTT.

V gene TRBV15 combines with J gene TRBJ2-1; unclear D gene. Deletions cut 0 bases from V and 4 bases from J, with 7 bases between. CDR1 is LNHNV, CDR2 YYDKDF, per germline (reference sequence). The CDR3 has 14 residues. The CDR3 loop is CATSRDPLYNEQFF. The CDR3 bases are TGTGCCACCAGCAGAGATCCCCTGTACAATGAGCAGTTCTTC. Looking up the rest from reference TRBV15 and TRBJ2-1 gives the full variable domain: DAMVIQNPRYQVTQFGKPVTLSCSQTLNHNVMYWYQQKSSQAPKLLFHYYDKDFNNEADTPDNFQSRRPNTSFCFLDIRSPGLGDTAMYLCATSRDPLYNEQFFGPGTRLTVL.

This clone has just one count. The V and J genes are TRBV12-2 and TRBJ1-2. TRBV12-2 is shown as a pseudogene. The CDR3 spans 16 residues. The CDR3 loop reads CASRLVPQGRACGYTF. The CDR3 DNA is TGTGCAAGTCGCTTAGTACCCCAGGGGAGGGCCTGCGGCTACACCTTC.

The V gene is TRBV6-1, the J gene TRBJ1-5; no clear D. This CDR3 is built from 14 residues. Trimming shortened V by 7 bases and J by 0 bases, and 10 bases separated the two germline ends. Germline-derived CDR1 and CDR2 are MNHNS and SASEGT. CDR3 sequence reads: CASTAGSSNQPQHF. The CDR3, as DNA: TGTGCCAGCACAGCAGGATCTAGCAATCAGCCCCAGCATTTT.

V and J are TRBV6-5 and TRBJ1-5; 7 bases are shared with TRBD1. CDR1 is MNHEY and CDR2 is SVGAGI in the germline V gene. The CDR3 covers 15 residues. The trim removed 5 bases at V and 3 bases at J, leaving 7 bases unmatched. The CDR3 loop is CASSRDRANNQPQHF. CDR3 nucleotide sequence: TGTGCCAGCAGTAGAGACAGGGCAAACAATCAGCCCCAGCATTTT.

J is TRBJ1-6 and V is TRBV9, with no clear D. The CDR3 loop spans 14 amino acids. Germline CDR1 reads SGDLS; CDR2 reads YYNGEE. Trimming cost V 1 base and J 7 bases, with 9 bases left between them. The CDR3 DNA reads TGTGCCAGCAGCGTAAGCCAGGACAATTCACCCCTCCACTTT. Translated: CASSVSQDNSPLHF.

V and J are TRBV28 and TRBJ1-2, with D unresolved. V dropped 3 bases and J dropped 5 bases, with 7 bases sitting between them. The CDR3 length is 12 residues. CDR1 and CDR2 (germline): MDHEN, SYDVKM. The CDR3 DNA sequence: TGTGCCAGCAGTTTGGGTAGTTATGGCTACACCTTC. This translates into CASSLGSYGYTF.

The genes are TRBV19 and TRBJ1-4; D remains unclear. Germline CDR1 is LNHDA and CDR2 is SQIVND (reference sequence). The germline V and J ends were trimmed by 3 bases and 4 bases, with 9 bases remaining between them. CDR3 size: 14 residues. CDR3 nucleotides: TGTGCCAGTAGTATTAGACTGCGTAATGAAAAACTGTTTTTT. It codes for CASSIRLRNEKLFF.

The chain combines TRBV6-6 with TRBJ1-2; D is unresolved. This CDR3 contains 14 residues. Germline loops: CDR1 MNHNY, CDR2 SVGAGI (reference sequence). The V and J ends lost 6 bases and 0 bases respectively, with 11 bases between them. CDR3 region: CASRPTRTNYGYTF. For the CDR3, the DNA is TGTGCCAGCAGACCGACAAGAACTAACTATGGCTACACCTTC.

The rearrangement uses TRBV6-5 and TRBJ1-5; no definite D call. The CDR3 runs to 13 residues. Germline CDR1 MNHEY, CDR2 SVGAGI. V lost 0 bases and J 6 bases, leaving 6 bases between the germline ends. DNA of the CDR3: TGTGCCAGCAGTTACTCGAAATCTCAGCCCCAGCATTTT. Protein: CASSYSKSQPQHF.

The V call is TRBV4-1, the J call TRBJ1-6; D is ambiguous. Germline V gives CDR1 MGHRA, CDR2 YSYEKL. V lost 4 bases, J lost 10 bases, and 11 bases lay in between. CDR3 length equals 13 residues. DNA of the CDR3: TGCGCCAGCAGCCCTGCCCGCGAATCACCCCTCCACTTT. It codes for CASSPARESPLHF.

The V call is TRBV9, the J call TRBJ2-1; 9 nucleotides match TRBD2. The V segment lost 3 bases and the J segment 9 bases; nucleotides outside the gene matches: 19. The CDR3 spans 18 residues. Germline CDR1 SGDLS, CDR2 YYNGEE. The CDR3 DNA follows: TGTGCCAGCAGCGACCCCTCAACGATGCTAGCGGGAAGGGGTGAGCAGTTCTTC. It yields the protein CASSDPSTMLAGRGEQFF.

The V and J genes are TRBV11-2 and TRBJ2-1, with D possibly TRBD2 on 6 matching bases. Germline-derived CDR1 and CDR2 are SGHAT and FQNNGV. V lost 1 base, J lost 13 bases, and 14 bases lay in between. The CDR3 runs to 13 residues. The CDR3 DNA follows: TGTGCCAGCAGCTTAGGGGGGGTCTTCGTTCAGTTCTTC. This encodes CASSLGGVFVQFF.

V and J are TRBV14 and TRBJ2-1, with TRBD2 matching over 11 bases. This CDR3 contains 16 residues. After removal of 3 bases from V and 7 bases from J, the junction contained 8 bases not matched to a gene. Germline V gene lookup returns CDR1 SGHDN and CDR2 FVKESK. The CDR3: CASSHHGTSGQNEQFF. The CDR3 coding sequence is TGTGCCAGCAGCCACCACGGGACTAGCGGTCAAAATGAGCAGTTCTTC.

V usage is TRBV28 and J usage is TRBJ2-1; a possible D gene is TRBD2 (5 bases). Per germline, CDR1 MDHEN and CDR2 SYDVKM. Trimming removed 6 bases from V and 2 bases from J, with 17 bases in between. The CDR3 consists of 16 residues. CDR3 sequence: CASSSDSGSTYNEQFF. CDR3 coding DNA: TGTGCCAGCAGCTCGGACTCTGGCTCAACCTACAATGAGCAGTTCTTC.

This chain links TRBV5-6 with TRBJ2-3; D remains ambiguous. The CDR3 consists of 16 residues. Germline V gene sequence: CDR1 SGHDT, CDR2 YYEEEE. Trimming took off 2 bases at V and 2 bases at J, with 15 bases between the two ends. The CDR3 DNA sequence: TGTGCCAGCAGCTTCACCTCGGTCCGTAACACAGATACGCAGTATTTT. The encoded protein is CASSFTSVRNTDTQYF. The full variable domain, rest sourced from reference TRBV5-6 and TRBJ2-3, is DAGVTQSPTHLIKTRGQQVTLRCSPKSGHDTVSWYQQALGQGPQFIFQYYEEEERQRGNFPDRFSGHQFPNYSSELNVNALLLGDSALYLCASSFTSVRNTDTQYFGPGTRLTVL.

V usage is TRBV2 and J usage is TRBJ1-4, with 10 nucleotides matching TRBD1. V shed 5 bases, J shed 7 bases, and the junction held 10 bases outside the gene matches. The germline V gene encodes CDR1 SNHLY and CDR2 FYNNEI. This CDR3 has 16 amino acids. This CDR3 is CASSPGTGARSEKLFF. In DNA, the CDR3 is TGTGCCAGCAGTCCCGGGACAGGGGCCAGGAGTGAAAAACTGTTTTTT.

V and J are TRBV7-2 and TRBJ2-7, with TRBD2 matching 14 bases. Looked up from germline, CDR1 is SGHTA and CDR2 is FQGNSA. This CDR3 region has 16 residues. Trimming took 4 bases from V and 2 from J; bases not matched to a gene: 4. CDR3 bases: TGTGCCAGCAGCTCCTTGACTAGCGGGAGGGCCTACGAGCAGTACTTC. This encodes CASSSLTSGRAYEQYF.

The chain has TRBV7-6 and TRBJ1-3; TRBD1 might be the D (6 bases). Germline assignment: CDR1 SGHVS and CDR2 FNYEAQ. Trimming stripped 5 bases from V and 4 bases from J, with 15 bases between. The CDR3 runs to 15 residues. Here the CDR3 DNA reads TGTGCCAGCAGCCAGAGGGGGAGAGCAGGAAACACCATATATTTT. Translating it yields CASSQRGRAGNTIYF.

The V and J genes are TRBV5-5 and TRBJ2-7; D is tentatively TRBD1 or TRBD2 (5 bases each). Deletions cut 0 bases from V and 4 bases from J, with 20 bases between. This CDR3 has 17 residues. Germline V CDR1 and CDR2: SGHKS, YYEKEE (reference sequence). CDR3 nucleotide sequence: TGTGCCAGCAGCTTGGTACGGTCGGGACGGCCAAGATACGAGCAGTACTTC. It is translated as CASSLVRSGRPRYEQYF.

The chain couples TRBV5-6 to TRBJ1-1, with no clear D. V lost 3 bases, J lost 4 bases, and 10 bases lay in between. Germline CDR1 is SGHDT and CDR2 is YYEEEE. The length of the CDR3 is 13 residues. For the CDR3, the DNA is TGTGCCAGCAGCTACCGGAGGGCCACTGAAGCTTTCTTT. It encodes CASSYRRATEAFF.

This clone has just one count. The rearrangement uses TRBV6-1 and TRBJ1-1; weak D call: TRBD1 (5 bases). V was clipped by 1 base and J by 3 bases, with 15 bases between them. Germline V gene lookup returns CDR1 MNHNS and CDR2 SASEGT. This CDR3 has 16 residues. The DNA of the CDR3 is TGTGCCAGCAGTGAAGAGTGGGGGGTGGAGGACACTGAAGCTTTCTTT. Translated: CASSEEWGVEDTEAFF.